The TCR beta chain under discussion was sequenced for a study of cytomegalovirus exposure and HLA in healthy donors. The CDR3 contains 13 residues. Germline trimming cut 1 base from V and 5 bases from J; bases unmatched to any gene: 1. Germline V gene sequence: CDR1 SNHLY, CDR2 FYNNEI. The study's findings and limits: Rare sequences made up most TCRs, while some public TCRs were found in many donors. With high specificity and sensitivity, the classifier reportedly diagnosed cytomegalovirus status. Researchers reported that a few CMV-associated chains were confirmed in vitro as CMV antigen-specific.

Remarks on this clone: The antigen remains undetermined.

TCRdb keeps only in-frame clones here, not all; method: immunoSEQ multiplex PCR. Counted here are around 70,000 clones, around 93% occurring once; the ten biggest clones make up 3% to 3.5%. The chain couples TRBV2 to TRBJ2-7; 8 nucleotides align to TRBD2. The sequence came from a man younger than 30 in good health and CMV-seronegative. Sequenced: PBMCs. The CDR3 nucleotides are TGTGCCAGCAGTGAAGGCGGGAGGAACGAGCAGTACTTC. It codes for CASSEGGRNEQYF.